These 27 T cell receptor beta chains share one sample of origin, sequenced in a study of T cell responses to AZD1222 COVID-19 vaccine. Libraries were prepared by immunoSEQ multiplex PCR; TCRdb keeps only in-frame clonotypes and omits some of them. The sample contains approximately 130,000 clones, approximately 83% of which appear only once. The sequencing used peripheral blood, collected on day 0 of AZD1222 vaccination. Receptor source: an adult in good health.

V gene TRBV30 combines with J gene TRBJ1-5; D gene unclear. Deletions cut 3 bases from V and 4 bases from J, with 13 bases between. Germline V gene sequence: CDR1 GTSNPN, CDR2 SVGIG (reference sequence). The CDR3 extends over 14 amino acids. CDR3 amino acids: CAWSRTEGNQPQHF. In DNA form, the CDR3 reads TGTGCCTGGAGCCGTACAGAAGGGAATCAGCCCCAGCATTTT. The variable domain in full, with the rest retrieved from reference TRBV30 and TRBJ1-5, is SQTIHQWPATLVQPVGSPLSLECTVEGTSNPNLYWYRQAAGRGLQLLFYSVGIGQISSEVPQNLSASRPQDRQFILSSKKLLLSDSGFYLCAWSRTEGNQPQHFGDGTRLSIL.

This clone was picked up one time. V and J are TRBV18 and TRBJ1-3; a weak D match, TRBD1 (5 bases). CDR1 KGHSH and CDR2 LQKENI come from the germline V gene. This CDR3 has 13 residues. V lost 5 bases and J lost 2, with 7 bases in between. As DNA, the CDR3 is TGTGCCAGCTCAGGGGGGACTGGAAACACCATATATTTT. Translating gives CASSGGTGNTIYF.

The rearrangement uses TRBV6-4 and TRBJ1-2; TRBD1 aligns across 10 bases. V gave up 2 bases and J gave up 5 bases; unmatched junction bases: 11. The germline V gene has CDR1 MRHNA and CDR2 SNTAGT. The CDR3 extends over 17 amino acids. The CDR3 DNA reads TGTGCCAGCAGTGACCCAACCCGACAGGGGGCAGGGTATGGCTACACCTTC. Translated: CASSDPTRQGAGYGYTF.

The chain joins TRBV5-1 to TRBJ1-3; the match to TRBD1 covers 7 bases. CDR1 SGHRS and CDR2 YFSETQ come from the germline V gene. The CDR3 is 18 residues long. J gave up 2 bases and V 0 bases, and 11 bases lay outside the gene matches. This CDR3 is CASSLGDRLVLAGNTIYF. CDR3 coding DNA: TGCGCCAGCAGCTTGGGGGACAGACTCGTTTTGGCTGGAAACACCATATATTTT. Looking up the rest from reference TRBV5-1 and TRBJ1-3 gives the full variable domain: KAGVTQTPRYLIKTRGQQVTLSCSPISGHRSVSWYQQTPGQGLQFLFEYFSETQRNKGNFPGRFSGRQFSNSRSEMNVSTLELGDSALYLCASSLGDRLVLAGNTIYFGEGSWLTVV.

This chain uses TRBV10-3 with TRBJ2-7; D perhaps matches TRBD1 (6 bases). Trimming removed 7 bases from V and 6 bases from J, with 16 bases in between. The CDR3 is 13 residues long. Per the germline V gene, CDR1 is ENHRY and CDR2 is SYGVKD. The CDR3 region has the DNA TGTGCCATCACAGGGAACAGGGAAACCGAGCAGTACTTC. Amino acids: CAITGNRETEQYF.

This CDR3 reads CASSQDGTGGYNEQFF. CDR3 nucleotide sequence: TGTGCCAGCAGCCAAGATGGGACGGGGGGGTACAATGAGCAGTTCTTC. V and J are TRBV4-2 and TRBJ2-1; 8 bases align to TRBD2. J lost 4 bases, V lost 0 bases, and 5 bases had no gene match. This CDR3 is built from 16 residues. Germline CDR1 LGHNA, CDR2 YNFKEQ.

The V and J genes are TRBV7-9 and TRBJ2-2; 12 bases fit TRBD2. Germline assignment: CDR1 SEHNR and CDR2 FQNEAQ (reference sequence). The CDR3 length is 17 residues. V was clipped by 2 bases and J by 4 bases; unmatched bases: 5. CDR3: CASSLLAGGLITGELFF. The CDR3 coding sequence is TGTGCCAGCAGCTTACTAGCGGGAGGGCTTATCACCGGGGAGCTGTTTTTT.

This clone has a handful of counts. The gene calls are TRBV24-1 and TRBJ1-2, with 8 nucleotides matching TRBD1. This CDR3 comprises 17 residues. The J segment lost 8 bases and the V segment lost 3 bases, leaving 16 bases of the junction unmatched. Germline assignment: CDR1 KGHDR and CDR2 SFDVKD. In DNA form, the CDR3 reads TGTGCCACCAGTGATACCCGGTCCCAGGGGGCGAAAGGCGGCTACACCTTC. Residues: CATSDTRSQGAKGGYTF.

The chain links TRBV6-4 to TRBJ2-2; TRBD2 might be the D (6 bases). This CDR3 region has 16 residues. V was trimmed by 0 bases and J by 6 bases, leaving 14 bases between them. Germline CDR1 MRHNA, CDR2 SNTAGT. This chain's CDR3 is CASSDSGQGGPGELFF. CDR3 bases: TGTGCCAGCAGTGACTCTGGGCAGGGAGGACCCGGGGAGCTGTTTTTT.

The chain uses TRBV29-1 and TRBJ1-2, with TRBD1 matching 12 bases. Per germline, CDR1 SQVTM and CDR2 ANQGSEA. V lost 0 bases, J lost 7 bases, and 9 bases stayed unmatched. The CDR3 has 16 amino acids. CDR3 in amino acids: CSVEDLLGQGAAGYTF. In DNA, the CDR3 is TGCAGCGTTGAAGATCTTCTGGGACAGGGGGCGGCTGGCTACACCTTC.

This clone was seen a single time. The J gene is TRBJ1-2, the V gene TRBV9, with D hard to call. The CDR3 spans 15 residues. The germline V gene encodes CDR1 SGDLS and CDR2 YYNGEE. Trimming left V 4 bases short and J 2 bases short, with 15 bases between. The CDR3 is CASSPDPTTNYGYTF. CDR3 DNA: TGTGCCAGCAGCCCAGACCCCACGACGAACTATGGCTACACCTTC.

V is TRBV7-9 and J is TRBJ1-5; D perhaps matches TRBD1 (6 bases). The V and J ends lost 5 bases and 7 bases respectively, with 12 bases between them. The germline V gene encodes CDR1 SEHNR and CDR2 FQNEAQ (reference sequence). The CDR3 consists of 13 residues. The CDR3 DNA sequence: TGTGCCAGCAGCCGAGAGGGGGGGCAGCCCCAGCATTTT. Encoded protein: CASSREGGQPQHF.

The CDR3 loop is CASSYGGEWGNQPQHF. The CDR3, as DNA: TGTGCCAGCAGTTACGGGGGAGAGTGGGGCAATCAGCCCCAGCATTTT. The gene calls are TRBV6-2 or TRBV6-3 and TRBJ1-5; D perhaps matches TRBD1 (5 bases). Per germline, CDR1 MNHEY and CDR2 SVGEGT. The length of the CDR3 is 16 residues. V lost 2 bases, J lost 2 bases, and 13 bases lay in between.

Only one count was recorded for this clone. The chain recombines TRBV6-5 with TRBJ1-2; D not certain. The CDR3 extends over 12 amino acids. Germline V gene data show CDR1 as MNHEY and CDR2 as SVGAGI. V dropped 5 bases and J dropped 12 bases, with 16 bases sitting between them. The chain's CDR3 is CASSRPREKHTF. In DNA, the CDR3 is TGTGCCAGCAGTAGACCAAGAGAAAAACACACCTTC.

The chain is built from TRBV5-1 and TRBJ1-2; D is possibly TRBD1 (6 bases). This CDR3 comprises 14 residues. Germline lookup yields CDR1 SGHRS and CDR2 YFSETQ. Deletions cut 5 bases from V and 3 bases from J, with 14 bases between. The CDR3 here is CASRDTGTDYGYTF. As DNA, the CDR3 is TGCGCCAGCAGGGACACAGGGACCGACTATGGCTACACCTTC.

CDR3 nucleotide sequence: TGTGCCACCAGTGAGGAGGGGGTCGACTATGGCTACACCTTC. Encoded protein: CATSEEGVDYGYTF. The chain has TRBV24-1 and TRBJ1-2, with TRBD1 as a possible D gene (6 bases). The CDR3 is 14 residues long. CDR1 KGHDR and CDR2 SFDVKD come from the germline V gene. V was cut by 4 bases and J by 3 bases, with 11 bases left in between.

This chain joins TRBV11-2 and TRBJ2-2; D unresolved. There are 14 residues in the CDR3. Germline V gives CDR1 SGHAT, CDR2 FQNNGV. V lost 0 bases and J 6 bases, leaving 8 bases between the germline ends. The CDR3 DNA follows: TGTGCCAGCAGCTTAGATTGGTCCTCCGGGGAGCTGTTTTTT. This sequence encodes CASSLDWSSGELFF.

The chain has TRBV7-2 and TRBJ2-3, with 16 bases identical to TRBD2. This CDR3 region has 17 residues. The trim removed 2 bases at V and 6 bases at J, leaving 5 bases unmatched. Germline CDR1 reads SGHTA; CDR2 reads FQGNSA. Here the CDR3 DNA reads TGTGCCAGCAGCTTACAGGGACTAGCGGGGGGGCGGGATACGCAGTATTTT. Translated: CASSLQGLAGGRDTQYF.

This chain connects TRBV6-1 to TRBJ2-2; D perhaps matches TRBD2 (6 bases). The CDR3 contains 18 residues. V lost 1 base and J lost 0, with 15 bases in between. From germline, CDR1 is MNHNS and CDR2 SASEGT. CDR3 nucleotides: TGTGCCAGCAGTGAAGTAGGTTGGGGGGAACCGAACACCGGGGAGCTGTTTTTT. Residues: CASSEVGWGEPNTGELFF.

The chain uses TRBV2 and TRBJ2-3; 8 bases fit TRBD1. The length of the CDR3 is 15 residues. The V gene's germline CDR1 is SNHLY and CDR2 FYNNEI. Unmatched junction bases numbered 10, after V lost 9 bases and J lost 2 bases. CDR3 nucleotides: TGTGCCAGGTGGACAGGGACTGGTAACACAGATACGCAGTATTTT. Its protein product is CARWTGTGNTDTQYF. Variable domain in full (rest from reference TRBV2 and TRBJ2-3): EPEVTQTPSHQVTQMGQEVILRCVPISNHLYFYWYRQILGQKVEFLVSFYNNEISEKSEIFDDQFSVERPDGSNFTLKIRSTKLEDSAMYFCARWTGTGNTDTQYFGPGTRLTVL.

The chain joins TRBV11-3 to TRBJ1-1, with D unclear. The CDR3 runs 12 residues. V was clipped by 5 bases and J by 3 bases, with 7 bases between them. Germline lookup yields CDR1 SGHNT and CDR2 YENEEA. DNA for the CDR3: TGTGCCAGCAGCAATGGGGACACTGAAGCTTTCTTT. Its protein is CASSNGDTEAFF. The full variable domain, rest sourced from reference TRBV11-3 and TRBJ1-1, is EAGVVQSPRYKIIEKKQPVAFWCNPISGHNTLYWYLQNLGQGPELLIRYENEEAVDDSQLPKDRFSAERLKGVDSTLKIQPAELGDSAVYLCASSNGDTEAFFGQGTRLTVV.

The chain uses TRBV19 and TRBJ2-7; a weak D match, TRBD2 (6 bases). Trimming left V 4 bases short and J 7 bases short, with 20 bases between. CDR3 length: 15 residues. Germline CDR1 LNHDA, CDR2 SQIVND (reference sequence). The CDR3 DNA reads as TGTGCCAGTAGTAAAGCATGGAGGGAAGGATCTGAGCAGTACTTC. Amino acids: CASSKAWREGSEQYF.

The table lists this clone with a few counts. DNA of the CDR3: TGCGCCAGCAGCTTGGACGGGACAGCCTCCTACGAGCAGTACTTC. Translating it yields CASSLDGTASYEQYF. The chain combines TRBV5-1 with TRBJ2-7; TRBD1 agrees at 7 bases. The CDR3 covers 15 residues. Germline V gene lookup returns CDR1 SGHRS and CDR2 YFSETQ. The V and J ends lost 0 bases and 0 bases, in that order; junction bases with no gene match: 3.

The chain's CDR3 is CASSQEYGRGGGTLDYEQYF. The DNA for the CDR3 is TGCGCCAGCAGCCAAGAGTACGGGAGGGGCGGGGGCACTCTAGACTACGAGCAGTACTTC. The chain couples TRBV4-1 to TRBJ2-7; 8 positions agree with TRBD2. The CDR3 totals 20 residues. V lost 0 bases and J lost 3; bases outside the gene matches: 19. The germline CDR1 and CDR2 sequences are MGHRA and YSYEKL.

The rearrangement joins TRBV7-9 to TRBJ1-4, with D possibly TRBD1 on 6 matching bases. From germline, CDR1 is SEHNR and CDR2 FQNEAQ (reference sequence). The V and J ends lost 1 base and 8 bases respectively, with 17 bases between them. This CDR3 region has 16 residues. Written as DNA, the CDR3 is TGTGCCAGCAGCTTAGTATGGGGGCGCCGAGGGGAAAAACTGTTTTTT. This gives the protein CASSLVWGRRGEKLFF.

In this sample, this clone turned up once. The chain recombines TRBV5-6 with TRBJ1-5; D is ambiguous. Germline V CDR1 and CDR2: SGHDT, YYEEEE. V lost 1 base and J 0 bases, leaving 11 bases between the germline ends. The CDR3 runs to 16 residues. Written as DNA, the CDR3 is TGTGCCAGCAGCTTGTTCAGTACCTATAGCAATCAGCCCCAGCATTTT. This codes for CASSLFSTYSNQPQHF.

The V gene is TRBV20-1, the J gene TRBJ1-5; D perhaps matches TRBD1 (5 bases). This CDR3 is 11 amino acids long. Germline loops: CDR1 DFQATT, CDR2 SNEGSKA (reference sequence). The germline V and J ends were trimmed by 6 bases and 12 bases, with 15 bases remaining between them. The CDR3 here is CSATLSGHQHF. CDR3 coding DNA: TGCAGTGCCACCTTATCCGGACACCAGCATTTT.